What follows are 27 T cell receptor beta chains derived from one specimen sequenced in a study of vaccination effects on CD4 cells after COVID-19. These receptors' antigens are unknown. With 9 to 11 days of culture completed, CD4+ T cells were isolated. Assay: immunoSEQ multiplex PCR; the TCRdb copy retains only in-frame clones and omits some. The sample has some 26,000 clones, 73% seen once. The sequences come from CD4+ T cells from PBMCs cultured without peptide, collected before COVID-19 vaccination. The receptors were sampled from a human donor who received a COVID-19 vaccine.

In nucleotides, the CDR3 is TGTGCCAGCAGTTACTCGATCGCAGGGTTGAACACTGAAGCTTTCTTT. Amino acid sequence: CASSYSIAGLNTEAFF. V and J are TRBV6-2 or TRBV6-3 and TRBJ1-1; D is perhaps TRBD1 (5 bases). The CDR3 covers 16 residues. V was trimmed by 0 bases and J by 0 bases, leaving 11 bases between them. Germline-derived CDR1 and CDR2 are MNHEY and SVGEGT.

V gene TRBV3-1 (or the pseudogene TRBV3-2) combines with J gene TRBJ2-1, with D uncertain. V gave up 3 bases and J gave up 5 bases, with 17 bases separating them. The CDR3 consists of 16 residues. CDR1 is LGHDT, CDR2 YNNKEL, per germline (reference sequence). CDR3 amino acids: CASSHEQKEFHNEQFF. The CDR3 nucleotides are TGTGCCAGCAGCCATGAACAGAAGGAATTTCACAATGAGCAGTTCTTC.

The rearrangement links TRBV7-8 to TRBJ2-1; possible D gene TRBD2, 5 bases. The CDR3 covers 14 residues. V was trimmed by 5 bases and J by 7 bases, leaving 15 bases between them. Germline CDR1 and CDR2: SGHVS and FQNEAQ. CDR3 residues: CASSDQSPGNEQFF. The CDR3 nucleotides read TGTGCCAGCAGCGATCAGAGCCCGGGGAATGAGCAGTTCTTC. The whole variable domain, filled in from reference TRBV7-8 and TRBJ2-1, reads GAGVSQSPRYKVAKRGQDVALRCDPISGHVSLFWYQQALGQGPEFLTYFQNEAQLDKSGLPSDRFFAERPEGSVSTLKIQRTQQEDSAVYLCASSDQSPGNEQFFGPGTRLTVL.

This chain uses TRBV19 with TRBJ2-3, with 9 bases lining up with TRBD2. The ends lost 5 bases at V and 4 bases at J; junction bases unmatched: 7. From germline, CDR1 is LNHDA and CDR2 SQIVND (reference sequence). This CDR3 is built from 15 residues. The CDR3 bases are TGTGCCAGTAGTTCCGCGGGAGGGCCCGCAGATACGCAGTATTTT. Translating gives CASSSAGGPADTQYF.

The chain employs TRBV5-1 and TRBJ2-2, with TRBD2 identical over 8 bases. V was clipped by 4 bases and J by 5 bases; unmatched bases: 7. Germline assignment: CDR1 SGHRS and CDR2 YFSETQ. This CDR3 has 15 residues. CDR3 residues: CASSPGGLKTGELFF. The CDR3 DNA reads TGCGCCAGCAGCCCGGGAGGGCTGAAGACCGGGGAGCTGTTTTTT.

The CDR3 spells CATSRDGTGYTF. The CDR3 nucleotides are TGTGCCACCAGCAGAGACGGGACGGGCTACACCTTC. The V and J genes are TRBV15 and TRBJ1-2; D might be TRBD1 (5 bases). Germline values: CDR1 LNHNV, CDR2 YYDKDF (reference sequence). The CDR3 consists of 12 residues. V lost 0 bases and J lost 8, with 7 bases in between. Combining the CDR3 with reference TRBV15 and TRBJ1-2 gives the whole variable domain DAMVIQNPRYQVTQFGKPVTLSCSQTLNHNVMYWYQQKSSQAPKLLFHYYDKDFNNEADTPDNFQSRRPNTSFCFLDIRSPGLGDTAMYLCATSRDGTGYTFGSGTRLTVV.

The rearrangement joins TRBV7-2 to TRBJ2-1; TRBD1 might be the D (5 bases). The CDR3 is 15 residues long. V was shortened by 0 bases and J by 3 bases, with 9 bases between the two germline ends. Germline CDR1 and CDR2: SGHTA and FQGNSA. The CDR3 spells CASSLAATDYNEQFF. For the CDR3, the DNA is TGTGCCAGCAGCTTAGCGGCGACAGACTACAATGAGCAGTTCTTC.

The chain joins TRBV18 to TRBJ2-7; D perhaps matches TRBD2 (6 bases). The V and J ends lost 5 bases and 2 bases respectively, with 16 bases between them. This CDR3 is 15 amino acids long. The germline V gene has CDR1 KGHSH and CDR2 LQKENI. CDR3 sequence (DNA): TGTGCCAGCTCAGCCACCTCGGGAGTGCCCTACGAGCAGTACTTC. It specifies CASSATSGVPYEQYF.

The rearrangement links TRBV3-1 (or the pseudogene TRBV3-2) to TRBJ2-1, with D perhaps matching TRBD2 (5 bases). CDR1 is LGHDT and CDR2 is YNNKEL in the germline V gene (reference sequence). CDR3 size: 17 residues. Deletions cut 1 base from V and 1 base from J, with 14 bases between. The CDR3 sequence: CASSQGSARGSYNEQFF. In nucleotides, the CDR3 is TGTGCCAGCAGCCAAGGTAGCGCCCGAGGGTCCTACAATGAGCAGTTCTTC.

Regarding this clone: This CDR3 is also generated by other DNA sequences in the sample. J is TRBJ2-5 and V is TRBV9, with D perhaps TRBD1 (5 bases). The CDR3 has 11 amino acids. Germline V gene sequence: CDR1 SGDLS, CDR2 YYNGEE. Trimming removed 4 bases from V and 4 bases from J, with 5 bases in between. CDR3 amino acids: CASSRGETQYF. In DNA form, the CDR3 reads TGTGCCAGCAGCAGGGGAGAGACCCAGTACTTC.

This rearrangement joins TRBV29-1 to TRBJ2-5; D is unclear. CDR1 SQVTM and CDR2 ANQGSEA come from the germline V gene. Trimming removed 4 bases from V and 2 bases from J, with 11 bases in between. The CDR3 loop spans 13 amino acids. CDR3 residues: CSVVGRLQETQYF. The CDR3 DNA is TGCAGCGTTGTGGGTCGGCTACAAGAGACCCAGTACTTC.

This chain joins TRBV3-1 (or the pseudogene TRBV3-2) and TRBJ1-1; tentatively, D is TRBD1 (5 bases). The CDR3 covers 11 residues. From germline, CDR1 is LGHDT and CDR2 YNNKEL (reference sequence). The CDR3 DNA is TGTCAAGGGGCGGAGAACACTGAAGCTTTCTTT. Translated: CQGAENTEAFF.

This chain connects TRBV5-1 to TRBJ2-5; TRBD1 might be the D (5 bases). This CDR3 is built from 14 residues. V was clipped by 0 bases and J by 2 bases, with 8 bases between them. CDR1 is SGHRS, CDR2 YFSETQ, per germline. This CDR3 reads CASSLVGPQETQYF. CDR3 sequence (DNA): TGCGCCAGCAGCTTGGTGGGGCCGCAAGAGACCCAGTACTTC.

CDR3 nucleotides: TGTGCCACCCGGACAGGGGCCCAGGCAGGGGCCAACGTCCTGACTTTC. Amino acids: CATRTGAQAGANVLTF. The rearrangement uses TRBV19 and TRBJ2-6; 9 nucleotides align to TRBD1. This CDR3 is 16 amino acids long. The V gene's germline CDR1 is LNHDA and CDR2 SQIVND (reference sequence). J gave up 4 bases and V 10 bases, and 11 bases lay outside the gene matches.

The chain uses TRBV7-2 and TRBJ2-2, with D maybe TRBD1 (5 bases). The germline V and J ends were trimmed by 5 bases and 6 bases, with 10 bases remaining between them. Germline V CDR1 and CDR2: SGHTA, FQGNSA. CDR3 length: 13 residues. CDR3 in DNA: TGTGCCAGCAGCCCCAGGGCAGCCGGGGAGCTGTTTTTT. Amino acids: CASSPRAAGELFF.

The chain recombines TRBV7-2 with TRBJ1-5; D unclear. Trimming left V 5 bases short and J 3 bases short, with 11 bases between. The CDR3 is 14 amino acids. CDR1 SGHTA and CDR2 FQGNSA come from the germline V gene. The DNA for the CDR3 is TGTGCCAGCAGCCCCCACCCTCTCAATCAGCCCCAGCATTTT. Translating it yields CASSPHPLNQPQHF.

Concerning this clone itself: One end of the junction varies from germline; a read error may be responsible. This chain uses TRBV5-4 with TRBJ2-1; 8 bases fit TRBD2. Germline V gives CDR1 SGHNT, CDR2 YYREEE (reference sequence). The CDR3 loop spans 15 amino acids. The CDR3 DNA is TGTGCCAGCAGTTTGGCGGGAGGCGGGAACAATGAGCAGTTCTTC. It specifies CASSLAGGGNNEQFF.

The V call is TRBV19, the J call TRBJ1-2, with TRBD1 identical over 8 bases. Trimming at V came to 2 bases and at J to 5 bases, leaving 10 bases not matched to a gene. CDR1 LNHDA and CDR2 SQIVND come from the germline V gene (reference sequence). There are 16 residues in the CDR3. The CDR3 loop reads CASSISGTGVLYGYTF. CDR3 nucleotides: TGTGCCAGTAGTATATCGGGGACAGGAGTTCTATATGGCTACACCTTC.

This rearrangement joins TRBV6-4 to TRBJ2-5; D uncertain. The germline gives CDR1 MRHNA, CDR2 SNTAGT. The CDR3 length is 13 residues. The ends were cut back, 8 bases at V and 4 bases at J, with 14 bases in the middle. The chain's CDR3 is CASPQGRRETQYF. For the CDR3, the DNA is TGTGCCAGCCCTCAAGGACGGCGAGAGACCCAGTACTTC.

V and J are TRBV4-1 and TRBJ1-5, with 8 bases that match TRBD1. Germline V gives CDR1 MGHRA, CDR2 YSYEKL. After removal of 4 bases from V and 6 bases from J, the junction contained 11 bases not matched to a gene. CDR3 length equals 16 residues. CDR3 amino acids: CASSPRTTGVSQPQHF. CDR3 nucleotide sequence: TGCGCCAGCAGCCCCCGCACGACAGGGGTCAGTCAGCCCCAGCATTTT.

The chain has TRBV25-1 and TRBJ1-2; 9 nucleotides match TRBD1. Germline CDR1 is MGHDK and CDR2 is SYGVNS. The trim removed 5 bases at V and 11 bases at J, leaving 12 bases unmatched. The CDR3 has 14 amino acids. The CDR3 bases are TGTGCCAGCAGTTACACAGGGGGCGCGGACAGTTACACCTTC. Translated: CASSYTGGADSYTF.

The chain joins TRBV12-3 or TRBV12-4 to TRBJ1-2; TRBD1 might be the D (6 bases). The CDR3 runs 13 residues. Trimming stripped 3 bases from V and 5 bases from J, with 10 bases between. The CDR3 sequence: CASSFGQRYGYTF. The CDR3 bases are TGTGCCAGCAGTTTTGGACAGAGATATGGCTACACCTTC.

The chain employs TRBV6-5 and TRBJ1-3; 7 nucleotides match TRBD1. Looked up from germline, CDR1 is MNHEY and CDR2 is SVGAGI. V was clipped by 0 bases and J by 0 bases; unmatched bases: 2. CDR3 length equals 16 residues. CDR3 in amino acids: CASSYSRGTSGNTIYF. In nucleotides, the CDR3 is TGTGCCAGCAGTTACTCCAGGGGGACCTCTGGAAACACCATATATTTT.

This clone was counted a few times. The chain combines TRBV5-1 with TRBJ1-5, with 8 bases aligning to TRBD1. The CDR3 runs 15 residues. Trimming at V came to 4 bases and at J to 2 bases, leaving 5 bases not matched to a gene. Germline CDR1 SGHRS, CDR2 YFSETQ. CDR3 sequence (DNA): TGCGCCAGCAGCCGGACAGGGAGAGGCAATCAGCCCCAGCATTTT. The encoded protein is CASSRTGRGNQPQHF.

The chain has TRBV25-1 and TRBJ2-1, with 7 nucleotides matching TRBD1. This CDR3 is 14 amino acids long. CDR1 is MGHDK, CDR2 SYGVNS, per germline. With 4 bases clipped from V and 4 bases from J, the junction kept 4 bases outside the gene matches. The CDR3 loop is CASSVGGGYNEQFF. The CDR3 nucleotides are TGTGCCAGCAGTGTAGGGGGCGGGTACAATGAGCAGTTCTTC.

The chain recombines TRBV7-8 with TRBJ2-5; no firm D call. The V end lost 5 bases, the J end lost 4 bases, and 17 bases lay between the germline ends. Germline lookup yields CDR1 SGHVS and CDR2 FQNEAQ. CDR3 length: 15 amino acids. The CDR3 loop is CASSPQRVGAETQYF. The CDR3, as DNA: TGTGCCAGCAGCCCCCAAAGGGTCGGTGCAGAGACCCAGTACTTC.

The V and J genes are TRBV28 and TRBJ1-2; no firm D call. Germline CDR1 reads MDHEN; CDR2 reads SYDVKM. CDR3 length equals 12 residues. V gave up 6 bases and J gave up 4 bases, with 9 bases separating them. The CDR3 sequence is CASSVYTYGYTF. CDR3 nucleotides: TGTGCCAGCAGCGTATACACCTATGGCTACACCTTC.